These 31 T cell receptor beta chains originate from one sample sequenced in a study of blood T cell repertoires in COVID-19. The protocol was immunoSEQ multiplex PCR, while the TCRdb copy is restricted to in-frame clones and leaves out a portion. Counted here are 110,000 or so clones, approximately 87% occurring once; the ten biggest clones make up approximately 7%. The sample was peripheral blood. These receptor sequences come from a woman aged 45-59 years with acute or convalescent COVID-19.

CDR3 region: CASSPPGTGSTEQFF. CDR3 in DNA: TGTGCCAGCTCACCACCCGGGACAGGGTCCACTGAGCAGTTCTTC. The chain uses TRBV18 and TRBJ2-1, with 9 nucleotides matching TRBD1. There are 15 residues in the CDR3. V shed 0 bases, J shed 9 bases, and the junction held 6 bases outside the gene matches. The V gene's germline CDR1 is KGHSH and CDR2 LQKENI.

This clone was seen a few times. The J gene is TRBJ2-2, the V gene TRBV30, with D perhaps matching TRBD2 (5 bases). Trimming removed 3 bases from V and 4 bases from J, with 18 bases in between. The germline V gene encodes CDR1 GTSNPN and CDR2 SVGIG (reference sequence). The CDR3 runs to 16 residues. CDR3 sequence (DNA): TGTGCCTGGAGCGCAGGACGGGGATATATCACCGGGGAGCTGTTTTTT. Residues: CAWSAGRGYITGELFF.

This chain uses TRBV19 with TRBJ1-4, with 9 bases matching TRBD1. The germline CDR1 and CDR2 sequences are LNHDA and SQIVND (reference sequence). J was trimmed by 7 bases and V by 7 bases; bases with no gene match: 7. This CDR3 has 14 residues. This chain's CDR3 is CASMRGTGSEKLFF. As DNA, the CDR3 is TGTGCCAGTATGAGAGGGACAGGGAGTGAAAAACTGTTTTTT.

The rearrangement uses TRBV5-6 and TRBJ1-3; 7 nucleotides align to TRBD1. Germline values: CDR1 SGHDT, CDR2 YYEEEE. The CDR3 contains 15 residues. With V trimmed by 3 bases and J by 0 bases, 3 bases remained unmatched. The CDR3 sequence: CASSYRDSSGNTIYF. The CDR3 DNA reads TGTGCCAGCAGCTACCGGGACAGCTCTGGAAACACCATATATTTT. The complete variable domain, with remaining parts taken from reference TRBV5-6 and TRBJ1-3, reads DAGVTQSPTHLIKTRGQQVTLRCSPKSGHDTVSWYQQALGQGPQFIFQYYEEEERQRGNFPDRFSGHQFPNYSSELNVNALLLGDSALYLCASSYRDSSGNTIYFGEGSWLTVV.

This clone appeared a few times. V gene TRBV19 combines with J gene TRBJ2-7, with TRBD2 identical over 8 bases. The CDR3 is 16 amino acids. With V trimmed by 6 bases and J by 0 bases, 10 bases remained unmatched. Germline V gives CDR1 LNHDA, CDR2 SQIVND (reference sequence). CDR3 in amino acids: CASRYSSSGVSYEQYF. The CDR3 DNA reads as TGTGCCAGTAGGTATTCTAGTAGCGGGGTCTCCTACGAGCAGTACTTC.

The genes are TRBV6-5 and TRBJ1-1, with 7 bases matching TRBD1. This CDR3 has 15 residues. With V trimmed by 5 bases and J by 10 bases, 16 bases remained unmatched. Germline-derived CDR1 and CDR2 are MNHEY and SVGAGI. The DNA of the CDR3 is TGTGCCAGCAGTACCCGGGGAGACAGGGCTCAGGGAGCTTTCTTT. This codes for CASSTRGDRAQGAFF.

This clone was seen only once. One end of the junction is discordant with germline, which a read error may explain. The chain is built from TRBV10-1 and TRBJ1-5; D may be TRBD1 (5 bases). CDR3 size: 16 residues. CDR1 is WNHNN, CDR2 SYGVQD, per germline (reference sequence). CDR3: CASSQGPSVGNRPQHF. CDR3 DNA: TGCGCCAGCAGTCAGGGTCCCTCGGTAGGCAATCGGCCCCAGCATTTT.

The CDR3 sequence: CASSLRDGYTF. The CDR3 DNA sequence: TGTGCCAGCAGCTTACGGGATGGCTACACCTTC. The rearrangement uses TRBV7-2 and TRBJ1-2; D gene ambiguous. V shed 2 bases and J shed 6 bases, with 4 bases lying between them. The CDR3 is 11 residues long. Germline CDR1 and CDR2: SGHTA and FQGNSA.

This chain links TRBV5-1 with TRBJ1-1; tentative D call: TRBD1 (6 bases). CDR3 length: 17 amino acids. The V gene's germline CDR1 is SGHRS and CDR2 YFSETQ. The V end was cut by 0 bases, the J end by 0 bases, with 15 bases between. CDR3 sequence (DNA): TGCGCCAGCAGCTTGGCCACCTCTGGACAGATGAACACTGAAGCTTTCTTT. This translates into CASSLATSGQMNTEAFF.

The V gene is TRBV19, the J gene TRBJ1-5, with 9 bases identical to TRBD1. The germline gives CDR1 LNHDA, CDR2 SQIVND (reference sequence). V lost 5 bases and J lost 5; bases outside the gene matches: 10. The CDR3 sequence is 16 residues long. In nucleotides, the CDR3 is TGTGCCAGTAGTGCCCCGGGACAGGGAATAGATCAGCCCCAGCATTTT. Its translation is CASSAPGQGIDQPQHF. Based on the CDR3 plus reference TRBV19 and TRBJ1-5, the full variable domain is DGGITQSPKYLFRKEGQNVTLSCEQNLNHDAMYWYRQDPGQGLRLIYYSQIVNDFQKGDIAEGYSVSREKKESFPLTVTSAQKNPTAFYLCASSAPGQGIDQPQHFGDGTRLSIL.

The chain is built from TRBV2 and TRBJ2-3; tentative D call: TRBD2 (5 bases). Between the trimmed V and J ends, which lost 0 bases and 6 bases, there was a span of 10 bases. The CDR3 is 14 residues long. Germline loops: CDR1 SNHLY, CDR2 FYNNEI. The CDR3 DNA follows: TGTGCCAGCAGTGAAGCGCTAGCATCGGATACGCAGTATTTT. Residues: CASSEALASDTQYF.

The chain couples TRBV5-5 to TRBJ2-5, with 7 bases aligning to TRBD1. CDR3 length: 14 amino acids. V dropped 4 bases and J dropped 2; count of bases not matched to a gene: 5. The germline CDR1 and CDR2 sequences are SGHKS and YYEKEE (reference sequence). The CDR3 DNA follows: TGTGCCAGCAGCCGCGGACAGGAACAAGAGACCCAGTACTTC. Translated, it gives CASSRGQEQETQYF.

This chain uses TRBV6-5 with TRBJ2-3, with TRBD1 as a possible D gene (5 bases). V was trimmed by 0 bases and J by 6 bases, leaving 13 bases between them. The length of the CDR3 is 15 residues. Germline V gives CDR1 MNHEY, CDR2 SVGAGI. For the CDR3, the DNA is TGTGCCAGCAGTTACTCGGGGCCCCAAAGGGATACGCAGTATTTT. It encodes CASSYSGPQRDTQYF.

The rearrangement joins TRBV19 to TRBJ1-1, with 7 positions matching TRBD1. This CDR3 spans 13 amino acids. V was pared by 7 bases and J by 3 bases, with 5 bases of the junction left unmatched. The V gene's germline CDR1 is LNHDA and CDR2 SQIVND (reference sequence). CDR3 protein: CASKETGYTEAFF. CDR3 nucleotide sequence: TGTGCCAGTAAGGAGACAGGGTACACTGAAGCTTTCTTT.

The rearrangement joins TRBV9 to TRBJ2-1; 7 bases line up with TRBD2. Germline CDR1 is SGDLS and CDR2 is YYNGEE. CDR3 size: 16 residues. V was pared by 3 bases and J by 2 bases, with 8 bases of the junction left unmatched. This CDR3 is CASSDASSGAYNEQFF. The CDR3 region has the DNA TGTGCCAGCAGCGACGCTTCTAGCGGAGCCTACAATGAGCAGTTCTTC.

J is TRBJ1-6 and V is TRBV7-2; D is uncertain. V lost 4 bases, J lost 5 bases, and 12 bases lay in between. The CDR3 spans 15 residues. Germline V gene sequence: CDR1 SGHTA, CDR2 FQGNSA. DNA for the CDR3: TGTGCCAGCAGCTCGAGAGGCAGCGATAATTCACCCCTCCACTTT. Translation gives CASSSRGSDNSPLHF.

This clone was seen once. The V call is TRBV9, the J call TRBJ2-7; TRBD1 agrees at 9 bases. The V gene's germline CDR1 is SGDLS and CDR2 YYNGEE. The CDR3 extends over 16 amino acids. V dropped 0 bases and J dropped 4; count of bases not matched to a gene: 8. The chain's CDR3 is CASSVGLGTGSYEQYF. The CDR3 region has the DNA TGTGCCAGCAGCGTAGGCCTCGGGACAGGGTCTTACGAGCAGTACTTC.

The V gene is TRBV5-1, the J gene TRBJ2-7; D may be TRBD2 (5 bases). This CDR3 spans 14 amino acids. The ends were cut back, 0 bases at V and 3 bases at J, with 10 bases in the middle. In germline, CDR1 is SGHRS, CDR2 YFSETQ. CDR3 nucleotide sequence: TGCGCCAGCAGCTTGGCCGGGGAGTTCTACGAGCAGTACTTC. Protein: CASSLAGEFYEQYF.

The CDR3 region is CAWRQTGQVNTEAFF. The CDR3 region has the DNA TGTGCCTGGAGACAAACGGGACAGGTGAACACTGAAGCTTTCTTT. The chain joins TRBV30 to TRBJ1-1, with TRBD1 matching 8 bases. Trimming removed 3 bases from V and 0 bases from J; junction bases left unmatched: 6. The CDR3 length is 15 residues. Germline V lookup: CDR1 GTSNPN, CDR2 SVGIG (reference sequence).

The sample holds one count of this clone. This chain links TRBV19 with TRBJ1-1; possible D gene TRBD1, 5 bases. Germline V CDR1 and CDR2: LNHDA, SQIVND (reference sequence). V lost 3 bases to trimming and J lost 4 bases, with 12 bases between them. CDR3 length equals 14 residues. CDR3 bases: TGTGCCAGTAGTATCTCGGGGGTCCCCACTGAAGCTTTCTTT. Its translation is CASSISGVPTEAFF.

V usage is TRBV28 and J usage is TRBJ2-3; 8 positions match TRBD1. This CDR3 has 15 amino acids. Germline loops: CDR1 MDHEN, CDR2 SYDVKM. With V trimmed by 5 bases and J by 3 bases, 7 bases remained unmatched. As DNA, the CDR3 is TGTGCCAGCAGTCCTTCAGGGGGCAGAACAGATACGCAGTATTTT. Translation: CASSPSGGRTDTQYF. Complete variable domain (other parts from reference TRBV28 and TRBJ2-3): DVKVTQSSRYLVKRTGEKVFLECVQDMDHENMFWYRQDPGLGLRLIYFSYDVKMKEKGDIPEGYSVSREKKERFSLILESASTNQTSMYLCASSPSGGRTDTQYFGPGTRLTVL.

The chain is built from TRBV28 and TRBJ1-2; D uncertain. The ends were cut back, 4 bases at V and 8 bases at J, with 14 bases in the middle. Germline V gives CDR1 MDHEN, CDR2 SYDVKM. This CDR3 is built from 13 residues. CDR3 in amino acids: CASSSPEGGGYTF. CDR3 nucleotides: TGTGCCAGCAGTTCCCCTGAAGGAGGAGGCTACACCTTC.

The chain couples TRBV12-3 or TRBV12-4 to TRBJ1-2, with D perhaps matching TRBD1 (6 bases). This CDR3 region has 12 residues. V gave up 6 bases and J gave up 3 bases, with 8 bases separating them. CDR3 region: CASSYRDYGYTF. The DNA for the CDR3 is TGTGCCAGCAGCTACAGGGACTATGGCTACACCTTC.

V and J are TRBV28 and TRBJ2-2; 7 positions match TRBD1. Germline V gene lookup returns CDR1 MDHEN and CDR2 SYDVKM. J gave up 1 base and V 5 bases, and 7 bases lay outside the gene matches. CDR3 length equals 16 residues. The CDR3 region is CASSPHRGKNTGELFF. The CDR3 DNA reads as TGTGCCAGCAGTCCACACAGGGGAAAGAACACCGGGGAGCTGTTTTTT.

The V and J genes are TRBV18 and TRBJ2-1; the D gene is possibly TRBD2 (5 bases). CDR1 and CDR2 (germline): KGHSH, LQKENI. V gave up 1 base and J gave up 8 bases, with 12 bases separating them. The CDR3 extends over 14 amino acids. CDR3 sequence (DNA): TGTGCCAGCTCACCACTCAGTAGCGATTATGAGCAGTTCTTC. The encoded protein is CASSPLSSDYEQFF.

This sequence joins TRBV19 and TRBJ2-5, with 15 bases matching TRBD2. There are 17 residues in the CDR3. Per the germline V gene, CDR1 is LNHDA and CDR2 is SQIVND (reference sequence). The V and J ends lost 3 bases and 7 bases, in that order; junction bases with no gene match: 9. The CDR3 nucleotides read TGTGCCAGTAGTATGGGGACTAGCGGGGGGCCCCCGGGGACCCAGTACTTC. It codes for CASSMGTSGGPPGTQYF.

V gene TRBV13 combines with J gene TRBJ1-6; 7 bases align to TRBD1. V shed 4 bases, J shed 9 bases, and the junction held 12 bases outside the gene matches. The V gene's germline CDR1 is PRHDT and CDR2 FYEKMQ (reference sequence). CDR3 length: 16 amino acids. The CDR3 coding sequence is TGTGCCAGCAGCTCTGGATATGACAGGGAACCTTCACCCCTCCACTTT. It specifies CASSSGYDREPSPLHF.

As for this clone: The sample contains more than one DNA sequence encoding this CDR3. The chain joins TRBV18 to TRBJ1-1; D ambiguous. Germline CDR1 and CDR2: KGHSH and LQKENI. Trimming took off 6 bases at V and 2 bases at J, with 7 bases between the two ends. CDR3 length equals 12 residues. CDR3 loop: CASSQANTEAFF. DNA of the CDR3: TGTGCCAGCTCGCAGGCTAACACTGAAGCTTTCTTT.

V and J are TRBV5-1 and TRBJ2-1, with 8 nucleotides matching TRBD2. Trimming took 1 base from V and 9 from J; bases not matched to a gene: 3. The CDR3 is 13 amino acids. Germline values: CDR1 SGHRS, CDR2 YFSETQ. CDR3 DNA: TGCGCCAGCAGCTTGCCTCGGGAGGGTGAGCAGTTCTTC. This translates into CASSLPREGEQFF.

This clone occurred once. The chain recombines TRBV15 with TRBJ1-4; the D gene is possibly TRBD1 (6 bases). V lost 4 bases, J lost 8 bases, and 17 bases lay in between. Germline CDR1 reads LNHNV; CDR2 reads YYDKDF (reference sequence). The CDR3 extends over 15 amino acids. The CDR3 nucleotides read TGTGCCACCAGCATGGTGGCAGGGCAGGGGGAAAAACTGTTTTTT. This translates into CATSMVAGQGEKLFF.

This rearrangement joins TRBV5-6 to TRBJ1-2; 10 positions match TRBD1. This CDR3 has 16 amino acids. Germline assignment: CDR1 SGHDT and CDR2 YYEEEE. V dropped 5 bases and J dropped 5; count of bases not matched to a gene: 12. The CDR3 DNA reads TGTGCCAGCAGTCCCGCGGCGGGACAGGGGATTTATGGCTACACCTTC. It codes for CASSPAAGQGIYGYTF.